These T cell receptor beta chains were read from a single sample in a study of blood T cell repertoires in COVID-19. TCRdb's table, derived via immunoSEQ multiplex PCR, lists solely in-frame clones and lacks some. The repertoire holds 60,000 to 75,000 clones, more than 80% seen once, with roughly a third in the top ten. Sequencing input: peripheral blood. The receptors here all came from a woman at least 80 years old with active or convalescent COVID-19. The CDR3 runs from the conserved cysteine through the conserved F or W. Fields, in order: V gene, D gene, clone size, J gene, CDR3 protein, CDR3 DNA. A D gene is named only where the DNA matches it firmly. Some rows have no size entry. The others give once, few or many, or a class for an expanded clone.

V: TRBV7-3
D: .
size: .
J: TRBJ2-3
CDR3: CASSLGGYTDTQYF
DNA: TGTGCCAGCAGCTTAGGGGGCTACACAGATACGCAGTATTTT

V: TRBV3-1/TRBV3-2
D: TRBD1
size: once
J: TRBJ1-2
CDR3: CASSQGVQGQGNYGYTF
DNA: TGTGCCAGCAGCCAAGGAGTACAGGGACAGGGTAACTATGGCTACACCTTC

V: TRBV6-5
D: .
size: .
J: TRBJ2-5
CDR3: CASTRQPEETQYF
DNA: TGTGCCAGCACCAGACAGCCCGAAGAGACCCAGTACTTC

V: TRBV27
D: .
size: .
J: TRBJ2-1
CDR3: CASSLSRPPGQFF
DNA: TGTGCCAGCAGTTTGAGTCGGCCCCCGGGGCAGTTCTTC

V: TRBV25-1
D: TRBD1
size: .
J: TRBJ2-7
CDR3: CASSSVQGNYEQYF
DNA: TGTGCCAGCAGCTCGGTACAGGGGAACTACGAGCAGTACTTC

V: TRBV30
D: .
size: .
J: TRBJ2-3
CDR3: CAWSVPLHRVDTQYF
DNA: TGTGCCTGGAGTGTGCCACTCCACAGGGTAGATACGCAGTATTTT

V: TRBV4-3
D: TRBD1
size: .
J: TRBJ2-1
CDR3: CASSQGTGERFNEQFF
DNA: TGCGCCAGCAGCCAGGGGACAGGGGAGAGGTTTAATGAGCAGTTCTTC

V: TRBV28
D: .
size: .
J: TRBJ2-5
CDR3: CASSLSGRETQYF
DNA: TGTGCCAGCAGTTTGTCTGGGAGGGAGACCCAGTACTTC

V: TRBV18
D: TRBD1
size: once
J: TRBJ2-3
CDR3: CASSPKRDRDLSNTQYF
DNA: TGTGCCAGCTCGCCTAAAAGGGACAGGGACCTCTCAAATACGCAGTATTTT

V: TRBV10-3
D: .
size: .
J: TRBJ2-5
CDR3: CAISDGGNQETQYF
DNA: TGTGCCATCAGTGATGGCGGAAACCAAGAGACCCAGTACTTC

V: TRBV5-6
D: TRBD1
size: .
J: TRBJ1-2
CDR3: CASRWTGSGYTF
DNA: TGTGCCAGCAGGTGGACAGGTTCTGGCTACACCTTC

V: TRBV5-1
D: TRBD1
size: .
J: TRBJ2-3
CDR3: CASSLGQGVNTDTQYF
DNA: TGCGCCAGCAGCCTAGGACAGGGTGTAAATACAGATACGCAGTATTTT

V: TRBV5-4
D: TRBD1
size: .
J: TRBJ2-2
CDR3: CASSLGDRVMTGELFF
DNA: TGTGCCAGCAGCTTGGGGGACAGGGTCATGACCGGGGAGCTGTTTTTT

V: TRBV3-1/TRBV3-2
D: .
size: .
J: TRBJ2-5
CDR3: CASSQDSGVRETQYF
DNA: TGTGCCAGCAGCCAAGATTCCGGGGTCCGGGAGACCCAGTACTTC

V: TRBV9
D: TRBD2
size: .
J: TRBJ2-1
CDR3: CASSVWASGDNEQFF
DNA: TGTGCCAGCAGCGTATGGGCTAGCGGAGACAATGAGCAGTTCTTC

V: TRBV2
D: TRBD2
size: .
J: TRBJ2-5
CDR3: CASKVLAATQETQYF
DNA: TGTGCCAGCAAAGTTCTAGCGGCTACCCAAGAGACCCAGTACTTC

V: TRBV19
D: TRBD2
size: .
J: TRBJ2-3
CDR3: CASSTTTSGGAGTKDTQYF
DNA: TGTGCCAGTAGTACGACGACTAGCGGGGGGGCCGGGACGAAAGATACGCAGTATTTT

V: TRBV7-8
D: TRBD1
size: .
J: TRBJ1-5
CDR3: CASSFRQGSNQPQHF
DNA: TGTGCCAGCAGCTTTCGACAGGGGAGCAATCAGCCCCAGCATTTT

V: TRBV10-3
D: TRBD1
size: .
J: TRBJ2-3
CDR3: CAISESGQGRDTQYF
DNA: TGTGCCATCAGTGAGTCGGGACAGGGTAGAGATACGCAGTATTTT

V: TRBV29-1
D: .
size: .
J: TRBJ2-7
CDR3: CSVSGSGSYEQYF
DNA: TGCAGCGTTAGCGGTTCCGGTTCTTACGAGCAGTACTTC

V: TRBV7-3
D: .
size: .
J: TRBJ1-6
CDR3: CASSLTPGNNSPLHF
DNA: TGTGCCAGCAGCTTAACACCGGGTAACAATTCACCCCTCCACTTT

V: TRBV9
D: .
size: .
J: TRBJ1-3
CDR3: CASSPSGSSSGNTIYF
DNA: TGTGCCAGCAGCCCCTCGGGGTCGAGCTCTGGAAACACCATATATTTT

V: TRBV25-1
D: TRBD1
size: .
J: TRBJ1-4
CDR3: CASSEMDRLNEKLFF
DNA: TGTGCCAGCAGTGAAATGGACAGGCTTAATGAAAAACTGTTTTTT

V: TRBV30
D: .
size: .
J: TRBJ1-6
CDR3: CAWTPRENSPLHF
DNA: TGTGCCTGGACCCCACGAGAGAATTCACCCCTCCACTTT

V: TRBV9
D: .
size: .
J: TRBJ2-5
CDR3: CASSVGQHQETQYF
DNA: TGTGCCAGCAGCGTAGGACAGCACCAAGAGACCCAGTACTTC

V: TRBV12-3/TRBV12-4
D: .
size: .
J: TRBJ1-4
CDR3: CASFRGGDEKLFF
DNA: TGTGCCAGCTTTCGGGGGGGGGATGAAAAACTGTTTTTT

V: TRBV25-1
D: TRBD1
size: .
J: TRBJ1-3
CDR3: CASHTGVDGNTIYF
DNA: TGTGCCAGCCACACAGGGGTGGATGGAAACACCATATATTTT

V: TRBV9
D: .
size: .
J: TRBJ2-7
CDR3: CASSVAGQWYEQYF
DNA: TGTGCCAGCAGCGTTGCTGGACAGTGGTACGAGCAGTACTTC

V: TRBV28
D: TRBD1
size: .
J: TRBJ2-1
CDR3: CASRMSGGDEQFF
DNA: TGTGCCAGCAGGATGTCAGGGGGCGATGAGCAGTTCTTC